This T cell receptor (beta chain) was observed in a study of T-cell reconstitution after alpha-beta-depleted transplantation in children. Unique molecular identifiers were incorporated when the TCRbeta library was constructed. TCRdb analysed the PCR reads with MiXCR anew, one entry per CDR3 protein. The sample includes around 370,000 distinct CDR3 sequences, 10% of them seen just once. This clonotype was seen only a few times. Germline CDR1 and CDR2: SQVTM and ANQGSEA. With 3 bases removed from V and 5 bases from J, the gap between germline ends came to 16 bases. CDR3 size: 14 residues. Here the sequenced sample was PBMCs from the stem cell graft donor, taken from the stem cell graft. This receptor was identified in a human donor who donated a stem cell graft to a child with acute lymphoblastic leukemia. The V gene is TRBV29-1, the J gene TRBJ2-5, with TRBD1 as a possible D gene (5 bases). The CDR3 DNA reads as TGCAGCGTTGAGGGCAGGGCGTCTTGGGAGACCCAGTACTTC. Residues: CSVEGRASWETQYF.